The rows below give T cell receptor beta chains drawn from one sample of a study of shared clonotypes between healthy human individuals. Sequencing used immunoSEQ multiplex PCR; TCRdb keeps in-frame clones, though not all of them. This table holds around 1.6 million clones, around 98% found once. Specimen: naive CD4+ T cells sorted from blood. These receptors were taken from a man aged 25 to 40 in good health. Both conserved end residues are part of each CDR3. A D gene is named only where the DNA matches it firmly. Clone size is not always given. Where it is, it says once, few, many or a class for expanded clones.

V gene	D gene	J gene	clone size	CDR3 DNA	CDR3 protein
TRBV10-3	TRBD1	TRBJ1-1	.	TGTGCCATCGGGACAGACGAAGCTTTCTTT	CAIGTDEAFF
TRBV21-1	.	TRBJ2-6	.	TGTGCCAGCAGCAAAGTAGTCGACTCTGGGGCCAACGTCCTGACTTTC	CASSKVVDSGANVLTF
TRBV5-1	TRBD2	TRBJ2-7	.	TGCGCCAGCAGCTTGAGATCCGGGACTACACTTTCTACCTACGAGCAGTACTTC	CASSLRSGTTLSTYEQYF
TRBV5-1	.	TRBJ2-3	.	TGCGCCAGCAGCTTGGAATTCGGGAGCACAGATACGCAGTATTTT	CASSLEFGSTDTQYF
TRBV14	TRBD2	TRBJ2-3	.	TGTGCCAGCAGCCAAGATTCCGGACTAGCGGGAGTTGCGGATACGCAGTATTTT	CASSQDSGLAGVADTQYF
TRBV7-2	.	TRBJ1-2	.	TGTGCCAGCAGCTTCGGAACTGCGGCCGGCTACACCTTC	CASSFGTAAGYTF
TRBV7-3	.	TRBJ2-3	.	TGTGCCAGCAGCTTAGGGCTCGGGATGGGAGATACGCAGTATTTT	CASSLGLGMGDTQYF
TRBV6-4	TRBD2	TRBJ2-1	.	TGTGCCAGCACCGCTAGCGGGAGGTGGAATGAGCAGTTCTTC	CASTASGRWNEQFF
TRBV7-6	TRBD2	TRBJ2-3	.	TGTGCCAGCAGCTTAGAGAGCGGGAGAGGAACAGATACGCAGTATTTT	CASSLESGRGTDTQYF
TRBV7-2	TRBD2	TRBJ2-7	.	TGTGCCAGCAGCTCGGCTAGCGGAGTCTACGAGCAGTACTTC	CASSSASGVYEQYF
TRBV4-2	.	TRBJ2-3	.	TGTGCCAGCAGCCAGCGGACAGCTTCGGTATCAGATACGCAGTATTTT	CASSQRTASVSDTQYF
TRBV5-1	.	TRBJ2-2	once	TGCGCCAGCAGCTTGAAGGAGTCCGGGGAGCTGTTTTTT	CASSLKESGELFF
TRBV28	.	TRBJ1-5	.	TGTGCCAGCACCCCCAGGGTCTACAATCAGCCCCAGCATTTT	CASTPRVYNQPQHF
TRBV30	TRBD1	TRBJ1-2	.	TGTGCCTGGAGTGTACGAAGGGACAGCTATGGCTACACCTTC	CAWSVRRDSYGYTF
TRBV4-3	.	TRBJ2-3	.	TGCGCCAGCAGCCAAGGGACCCCCCGAACAGATACGCAGTATTTT	CASSQGTPRTDTQYF
TRBV27	TRBD2	TRBJ2-2	.	TGTGCCAGCAGTCCGACTAGCGGAAACACCGGGGAGCTGTTTTTT	CASSPTSGNTGELFF